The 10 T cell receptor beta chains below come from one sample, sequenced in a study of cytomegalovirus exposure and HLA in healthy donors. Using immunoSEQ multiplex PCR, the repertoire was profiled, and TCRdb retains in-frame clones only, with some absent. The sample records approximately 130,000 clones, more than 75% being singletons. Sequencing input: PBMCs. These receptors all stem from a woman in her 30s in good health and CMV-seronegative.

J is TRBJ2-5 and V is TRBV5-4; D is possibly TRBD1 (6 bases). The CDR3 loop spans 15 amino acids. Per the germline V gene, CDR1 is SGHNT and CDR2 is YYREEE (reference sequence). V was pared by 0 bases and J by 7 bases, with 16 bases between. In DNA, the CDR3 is TGTGCCAGCAGCTTGGATCCCAGGGGATCTGGGACCCAGTACTTC. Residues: CASSLDPRGSGTQYF.

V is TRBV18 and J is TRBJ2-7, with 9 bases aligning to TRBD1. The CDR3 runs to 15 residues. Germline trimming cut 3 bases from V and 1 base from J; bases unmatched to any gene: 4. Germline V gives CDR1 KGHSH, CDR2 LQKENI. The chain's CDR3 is CASSPGQGTSYEQYF. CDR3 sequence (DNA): TGTGCCAGCTCACCGGGACAGGGAACGTCCTACGAGCAGTACTTC.

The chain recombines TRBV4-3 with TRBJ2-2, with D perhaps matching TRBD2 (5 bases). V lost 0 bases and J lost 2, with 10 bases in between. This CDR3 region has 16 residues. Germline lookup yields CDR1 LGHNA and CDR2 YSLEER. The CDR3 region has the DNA TGCGCCAGCAGCCAAGATCGGACTGGAAACACCGGGGAGCTGTTTTTT. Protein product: CASSQDRTGNTGELFF.

CDR3 sequence reads: CASSPIAGGNTDTQYF. The CDR3 region has the DNA TGTGCCAGCAGTCCGATAGCGGGGGGGAACACAGATACGCAGTATTTT. V and J are TRBV2 and TRBJ2-3; 11 bases fit TRBD2. The CDR3 totals 16 residues. Trimming removed 5 bases from V and 2 bases from J; junction bases left unmatched: 6. CDR1 is SNHLY and CDR2 is FYNNEI in the germline V gene. The full variable domain, completed using reference TRBV2 and TRBJ2-3, is EPEVTQTPSHQVTQMGQEVILRCVPISNHLYFYWYRQILGQKVEFLVSFYNNEISEKSEIFDDQFSVERPDGSNFTLKIRSTKLEDSAMYFCASSPIAGGNTDTQYFGPGTRLTVL.

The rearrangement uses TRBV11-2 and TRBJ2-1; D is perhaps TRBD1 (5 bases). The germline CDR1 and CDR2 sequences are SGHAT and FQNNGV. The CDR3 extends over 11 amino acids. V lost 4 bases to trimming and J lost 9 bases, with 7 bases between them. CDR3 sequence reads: CASSSQGEQFF. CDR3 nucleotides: TGTGCCAGCAGCTCTCAGGGTGAGCAGTTCTTC.

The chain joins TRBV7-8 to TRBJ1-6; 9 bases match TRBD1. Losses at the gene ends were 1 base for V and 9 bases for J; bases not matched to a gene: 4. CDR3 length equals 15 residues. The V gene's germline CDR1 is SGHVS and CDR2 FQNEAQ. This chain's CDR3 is CASSLGTGEASPLHF. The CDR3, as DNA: TGTGCCAGCAGCTTAGGGACAGGGGAGGCTTCACCCCTCCACTTT. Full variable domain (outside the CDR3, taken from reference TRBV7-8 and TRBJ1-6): GAGVSQSPRYKVAKRGQDVALRCDPISGHVSLFWYQQALGQGPEFLTYFQNEAQLDKSGLPSDRFFAERPEGSVSTLKIQRTQQEDSAVYLCASSLGTGEASPLHFGNGTRLTVT.

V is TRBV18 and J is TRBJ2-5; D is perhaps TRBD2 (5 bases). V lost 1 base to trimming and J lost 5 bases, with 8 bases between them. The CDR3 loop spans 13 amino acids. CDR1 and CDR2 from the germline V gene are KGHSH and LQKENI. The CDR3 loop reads CASSPRGLETQYF. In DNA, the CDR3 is TGTGCCAGCTCACCACGAGGGCTTGAGACCCAGTACTTC.

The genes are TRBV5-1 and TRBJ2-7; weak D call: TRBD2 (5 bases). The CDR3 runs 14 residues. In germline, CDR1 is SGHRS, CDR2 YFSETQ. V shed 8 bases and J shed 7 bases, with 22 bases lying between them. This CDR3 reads CASSSGRPVGEQYF. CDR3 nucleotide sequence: TGCGCCAGTTCCAGCGGCAGGCCAGTTGGTGAGCAGTACTTC.

The CDR3 region has the DNA TGTGCCAGCAGCTTAGCCGGGTTGAACACTGAAGCTTTCTTT. This sequence encodes CASSLAGLNTEAFF. The rearrangement links TRBV7-6 to TRBJ1-1; no firm D call. The CDR3 is 14 amino acids. Germline V CDR1 and CDR2: SGHVS, FNYEAQ. V lost 0 bases and J lost 0, with 5 bases in between.

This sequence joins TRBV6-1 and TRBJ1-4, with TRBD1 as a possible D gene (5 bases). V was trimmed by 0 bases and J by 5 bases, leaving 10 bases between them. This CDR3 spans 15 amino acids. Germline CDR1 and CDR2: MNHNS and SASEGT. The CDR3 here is CASSEAKGRNEKLFF. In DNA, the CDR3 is TGTGCCAGCAGTGAAGCGAAGGGGCGCAATGAAAAACTGTTTTTT.